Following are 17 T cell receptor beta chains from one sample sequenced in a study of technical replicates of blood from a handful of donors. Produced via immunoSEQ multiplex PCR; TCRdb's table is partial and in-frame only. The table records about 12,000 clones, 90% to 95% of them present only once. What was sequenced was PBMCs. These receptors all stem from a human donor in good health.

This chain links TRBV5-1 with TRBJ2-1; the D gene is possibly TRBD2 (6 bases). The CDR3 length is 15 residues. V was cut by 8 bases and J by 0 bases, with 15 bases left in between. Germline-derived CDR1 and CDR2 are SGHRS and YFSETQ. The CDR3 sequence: CASDTTGVSYNEQFF. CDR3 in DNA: TGCGCCAGTGATACCACGGGAGTCTCCTACAATGAGCAGTTCTTC.

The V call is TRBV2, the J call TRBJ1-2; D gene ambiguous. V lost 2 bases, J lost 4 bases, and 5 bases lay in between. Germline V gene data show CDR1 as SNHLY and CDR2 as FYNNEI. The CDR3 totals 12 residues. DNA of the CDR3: TGTGCCAGCAGTGAACAACTCTATGGCTACACCTTC. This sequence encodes CASSEQLYGYTF.

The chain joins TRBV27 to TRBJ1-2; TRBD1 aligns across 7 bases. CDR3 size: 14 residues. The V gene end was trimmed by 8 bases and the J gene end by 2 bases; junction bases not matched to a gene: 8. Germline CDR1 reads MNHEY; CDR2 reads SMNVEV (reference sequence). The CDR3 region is CASSPKTGNYGYTF. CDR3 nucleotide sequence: TGTGCCAGCTCCCCCAAGACAGGGAACTATGGCTACACCTTC.

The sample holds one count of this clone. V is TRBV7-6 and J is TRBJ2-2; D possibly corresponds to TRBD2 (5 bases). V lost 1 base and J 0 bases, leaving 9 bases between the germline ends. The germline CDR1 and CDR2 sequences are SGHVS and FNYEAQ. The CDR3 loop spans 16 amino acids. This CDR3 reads CASSLVSSANTGELFF. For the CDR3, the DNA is TGTGCCAGCAGCTTAGTTAGTAGCGCGAACACCGGGGAGCTGTTTTTT.

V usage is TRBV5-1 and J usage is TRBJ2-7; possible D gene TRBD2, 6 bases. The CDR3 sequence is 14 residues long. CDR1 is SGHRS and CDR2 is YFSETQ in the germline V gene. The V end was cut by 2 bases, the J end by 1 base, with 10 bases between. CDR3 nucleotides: TGCGCCAGCAGCTTATCGGGGGTATCCTACGAGCAGTACTTC. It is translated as CASSLSGVSYEQYF.

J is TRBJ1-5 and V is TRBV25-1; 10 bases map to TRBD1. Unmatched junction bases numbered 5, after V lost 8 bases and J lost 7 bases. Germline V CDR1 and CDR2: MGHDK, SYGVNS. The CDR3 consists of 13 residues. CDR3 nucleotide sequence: TGTGCCAGCCTAGGACAGGGGGAGCAGCCCCAGCATTTT. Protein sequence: CASLGQGEQPQHF.

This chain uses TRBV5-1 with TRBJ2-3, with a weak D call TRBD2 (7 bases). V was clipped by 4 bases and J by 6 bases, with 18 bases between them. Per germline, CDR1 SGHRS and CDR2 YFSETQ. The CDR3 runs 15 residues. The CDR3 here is CASSTGLGGRDTQYF. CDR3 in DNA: TGCGCCAGCAGCACCGGACTAGGGGGGCGCGATACGCAGTATTTT.

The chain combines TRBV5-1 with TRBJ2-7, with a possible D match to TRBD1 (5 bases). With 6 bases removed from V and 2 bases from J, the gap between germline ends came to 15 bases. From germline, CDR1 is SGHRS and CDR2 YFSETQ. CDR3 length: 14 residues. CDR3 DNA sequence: TGCGCCAGCAACCCCGACAGTGATACCTACGAGCAGTACTTC. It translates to CASNPDSDTYEQYF.

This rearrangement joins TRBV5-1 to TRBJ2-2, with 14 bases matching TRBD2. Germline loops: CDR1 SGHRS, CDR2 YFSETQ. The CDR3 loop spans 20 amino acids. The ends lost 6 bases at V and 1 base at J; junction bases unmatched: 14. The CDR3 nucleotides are TGCGCCAGCACTAAAAGAGTCGGGACTAGCGGGAGTGAGAACACCGGGGAGCTGTTTTTT. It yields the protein CASTKRVGTSGSENTGELFF. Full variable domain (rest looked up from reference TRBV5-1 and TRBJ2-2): KAGVTQTPRYLIKTRGQQVTLSCSPISGHRSVSWYQQTPGQGLQFLFEYFSETQRNKGNFPGRFSGRQFSNSRSEMNVSTLELGDSALYLCASTKRVGTSGSENTGELFFGEGSRLTVL.

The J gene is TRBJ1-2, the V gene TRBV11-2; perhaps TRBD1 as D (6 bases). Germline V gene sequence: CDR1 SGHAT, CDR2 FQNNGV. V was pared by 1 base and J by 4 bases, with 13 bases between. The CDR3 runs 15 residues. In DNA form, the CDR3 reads TGTGCCAGCAGCTTAGGAAGCAGGGGCTTCTATGGCTACACCTTC. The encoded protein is CASSLGSRGFYGYTF.

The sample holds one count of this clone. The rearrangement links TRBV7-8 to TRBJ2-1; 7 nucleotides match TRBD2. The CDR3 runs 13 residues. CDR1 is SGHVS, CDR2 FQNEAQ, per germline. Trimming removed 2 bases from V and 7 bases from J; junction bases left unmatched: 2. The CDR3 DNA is TGTGCCAGCAGCTTAATGGGAGGGAATGAGCAGTTCTTC. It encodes CASSLMGGNEQFF.

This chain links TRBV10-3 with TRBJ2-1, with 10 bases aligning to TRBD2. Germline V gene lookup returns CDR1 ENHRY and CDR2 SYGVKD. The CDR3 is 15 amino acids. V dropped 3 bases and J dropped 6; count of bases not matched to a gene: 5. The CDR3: CAISEGPSGSNEQFF. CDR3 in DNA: TGTGCCATCAGTGAAGGGCCTAGCGGGAGCAATGAGCAGTTCTTC.

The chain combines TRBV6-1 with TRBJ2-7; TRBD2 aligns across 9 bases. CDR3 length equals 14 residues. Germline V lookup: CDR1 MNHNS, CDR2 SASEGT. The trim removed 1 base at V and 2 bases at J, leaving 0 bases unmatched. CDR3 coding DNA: TGTGCCAGCAGTGAAGTAGCGGGAGCCTACGAGCAGTACTTC. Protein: CASSEVAGAYEQYF.

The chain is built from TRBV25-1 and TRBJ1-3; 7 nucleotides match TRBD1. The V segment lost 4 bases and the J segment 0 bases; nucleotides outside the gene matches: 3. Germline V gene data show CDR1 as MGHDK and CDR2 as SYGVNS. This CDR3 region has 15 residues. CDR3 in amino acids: CASSVTGVSGNTIYF. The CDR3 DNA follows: TGTGCCAGCAGTGTAACAGGGGTCTCTGGAAACACCATATATTTT.

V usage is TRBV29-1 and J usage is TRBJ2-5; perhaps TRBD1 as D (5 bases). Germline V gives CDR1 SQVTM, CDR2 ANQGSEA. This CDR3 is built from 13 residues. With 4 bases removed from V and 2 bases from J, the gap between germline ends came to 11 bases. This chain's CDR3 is CSVGPGQQETQYF. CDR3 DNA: TGCAGCGTTGGTCCAGGGCAGCAAGAGACCCAGTACTTC.

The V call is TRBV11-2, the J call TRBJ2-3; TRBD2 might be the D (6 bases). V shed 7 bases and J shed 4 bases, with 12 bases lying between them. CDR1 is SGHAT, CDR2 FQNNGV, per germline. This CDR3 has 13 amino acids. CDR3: CASNAGSADTQYF. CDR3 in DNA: TGTGCCAGCAATGCCGGGAGCGCAGATACGCAGTATTTT.

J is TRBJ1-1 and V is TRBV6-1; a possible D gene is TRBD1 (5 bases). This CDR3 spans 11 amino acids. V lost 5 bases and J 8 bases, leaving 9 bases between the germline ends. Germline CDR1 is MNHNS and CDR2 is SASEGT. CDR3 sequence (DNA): TGTGCCAGCAGTTGGGGCTTCGAAGCTTTCTTT. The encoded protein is CASSWGFEAFF.